This is a list of T cell receptor beta chains from one sample in a study of OX40 agonist ivuxolimab in advanced cancers. This table comes from immunoSEQ multiplex PCR, and its TCRdb copy is limited to in-frame clones, with some not included. The table includes 20,000 or so clones, around 79% detected once. Source: CD4+ or CD8+ T cells sorted from blood, taken in a trial of the OX40 agonist ivuxolimab. These receptors all come from an adult with an advanced solid tumor such as melanoma, head and neck, liver or kidney cancer. The CDR3 runs from the conserved cysteine through the conserved F or W. Each record gives: clone size, V gene, D gene, J gene, CDR3 protein, CDR3 DNA. A D gene is named only where the DNA matches it firmly. Clone size, where shown, is once, few, many, or a class for clones that have expanded.

>.|TRBV7-3|TRBD1|TRBJ1-1
CASSLTSGQGNSNTEAFF
TGTGCCAGCAGCCTCACCTCCGGACAGGGGAATTCGAACACTGAAGCTTTCTTT
>.|TRBV4-1|.|TRBJ1-1
CASRQWNTEAFF
TGCGCCAGCAGACAGTGGAACACTGAAGCTTTCTTT
>.|TRBV7-8|TRBD1|TRBJ1-1
CASILRGQGALNTEAFF
TGTGCCAGCATCCTCCGGGGACAGGGGGCTTTGAACACTGAAGCTTTCTTT
>.|TRBV28|.|TRBJ1-1
CASSSSRDIGTEAFF
TGTGCCAGCAGTTCATCCCGGGACATCGGCACTGAAGCTTTCTTT
>.|TRBV7-9|.|TRBJ1-1
CASSDFPPLGF
TGTGCCAGCAGTGACTTCCCCCCCCTTGGTTTT
>.|TRBV27|.|TRBJ2-3
CASRLPDHTDTQYF
TGTGCCAGCAGACTCCCGGACCACACAGATACGCAGTATTTT
>large|TRBV10-3|.|TRBJ1-1
CAISEETPNTEAFF
TGTGCCATCAGTGAGGAGACTCCGAACACTGAAGCTTTCTTT
>.|TRBV7-3|TRBD1|TRBJ2-2
CASSSPRQGPNTGELFF
TGTGCCAGCAGCTCCCCCCGACAGGGGCCGAACACCGGGGAGCTGTTTTTT
>.|TRBV27|TRBD1|TRBJ1-5
CASSSRGLVDQPQHF
TGTGCCAGCAGCAGCAGGGGGCTGGTCGATCAGCCCCAGCATTTT
>once|TRBV5-4|.|TRBJ2-1
CASSPGINEQFF
TGTGCCAGCAGCCCCGGTATCAATGAGCAGTTCTTC
>.|TRBV7-2|.|TRBJ2-2
CASSSAGTGELFF
TGTGCCAGCAGCTCGGCGGGGACCGGGGAGCTGTTTTTT
>.|TRBV27|.|TRBJ2-7
CASTPGLGRTSYEQYF
TGTGCCAGCACCCCAGGGCTAGGACGGACCTCCTACGAGCAGTACTTC
>.|TRBV14|TRBD1|TRBJ1-6
CASSPPPGGLDSPLHF
TGTGCCAGCAGCCCTCCTCCAGGGGGCTTGGATTCACCCCTCCACTTT
>.|TRBV5-4|TRBD1|TRBJ1-6
CASSLQGSYNSPLHF
TGTGCCAGCAGCTTACAGGGGTCCTATAATTCACCCCTCCACTTT
>few|TRBV9|.|TRBJ2-2
CASSVGAPRHTGELFF
TGTGCCAGCAGCGTAGGAGCTCCCAGACACACCGGGGAGCTGTTTTTT
>.|TRBV4-1|.|TRBJ1-1
CASSQGSVGDEAFF
TGCGCCAGCAGCCAAGGATCGGTTGGCGATGAAGCTTTCTTT
>.|TRBV9|.|TRBJ2-6
CASSVDYLTDDPFAWANVLTF
TGTGCCAGCAGCGTAGATTACTTGACAGACGATCCCTTCGCCTGGGCCAACGTCCTGACTTTC
>.|TRBV6-1|.|TRBJ1-2
CASSEVGGDGYTF
TGTGCCAGCAGTGAAGTTGGAGGAGATGGCTACACCTTC
>few|TRBV7-2|.|TRBJ2-7
CASSPVYSSPFYEQYF
TGTGCCAGCAGCCCGGTTTACTCCTCACCCTTCTACGAGCAGTACTTC
>.|TRBV11-2|TRBD1|TRBJ1-1
CASSSVGTGEAEAFF
TGTGCCAGCAGCTCCGTGGGGACAGGGGAGGCTGAAGCTTTCTTT
>.|TRBV6-5|.|TRBJ1-6
CASSYRAGDGSPLHF
TGTGCCAGCAGTTACCGAGCAGGGGATGGGTCACCCCTCCACTTT
>.|TRBV5-4|.|TRBJ2-5
CASSFQGGMTQYF
TGTGCCAGCAGCTTCCAGGGGGGTATGACCCAGTACTTC
>.|TRBV27|.|TRBJ1-5
CASSPGTRVGTTHF
TGTGCCAGCAGCCCTGGGACCAGGGTAGGAACCACGCATTTT
>.|TRBV14|.|TRBJ1-4
CASSQLSGRNEKLFF
TGTGCCAGCAGCCAGTTATCGGGAAGGAATGAAAAACTGTTTTTT
>.|TRBV10-3|TRBD1|TRBJ2-7
CATGQAYSYEQYF
TGTGCCACCGGACAGGCTTACTCCTACGAGCAGTACTTC
>.|TRBV4-3|.|TRBJ2-1
CASSQGTEFPYNEQFF
TGCGCCAGCAGCCAAGGAACGGAGTTCCCTTACAATGAGCAGTTCTTC
>.|TRBV27|.|TRBJ2-1
CASSRIVEGVNEQFF
TGTGCCAGCAGTAGAATCGTAGAGGGTGTTAATGAGCAGTTCTTC
>.|TRBV5-1|TRBD1|TRBJ1-2
CASSLETGGFVYGYTF
TGCGCCAGCAGCTTAGAAACAGGGGGTTTTGTGTATGGCTACACCTTC
>.|TRBV9|.|TRBJ1-2
CASSGRDRANYGYTF
TGTGCCAGCAGCGGCCGGGACCGAGCTAACTATGGCTACACCTTC
>.|TRBV9|.|TRBJ2-1
CASSASISPSSYNEQFF
TGTGCCAGCAGCGCCTCGATATCCCCTAGCTCCTACAATGAGCAGTTCTTC
>.|TRBV10-2|.|TRBJ2-6
CASSEKFTLTSRANVLTF
TGCGCCAGCAGTGAAAAATTCACTCTAACAAGTCGGGCCAACGTCCTGACTTTC
>.|TRBV7-2|.|TRBJ2-5
CASSPQETQYF
TGTGCCAGCAGCCCACAAGAGACCCAGTACTTC
>once|TRBV7-3|.|TRBJ2-3
CASSPQGGGVDTQYF
TGTGCCAGCAGCCCCCAGGGCGGAGGCGTAGATACGCAGTATTTT
>once|TRBV11-2|.|TRBJ1-1
CASSHWDHTEAFF
TGTGCCAGCAGCCACTGGGACCACACTGAAGCTTTCTTT
>.|TRBV5-4|.|TRBJ1-3
CASSLRGAYGNTIYF
TGTGCCAGCAGCTTGCGGGGGGCTTATGGAAACACCATATATTTT